This paragraph covers one TCR beta chain sequence. This sample was taken from a study of cytomegalovirus exposure and HLA in healthy donors. Trimming took 6 bases from V and 8 from J; bases not matched to a gene: 8. Germline loops: CDR1 WNHNN, CDR2 SYGVQD (reference sequence). The CDR3 extends over 14 amino acids. Researchers ran the PCR with 60 Vbeta and 13 Jbeta primers. Produced via immunoSEQ multiplex PCR; TCRdb's table is partial and in-frame only. The table lists hundreds of thousands of clones, about 66% of them singletons. Sequencing used PBMCs. The V and J genes are TRBV10-1 and TRBJ2-1, with TRBD1 matching 9 bases. The sequence was obtained from a female donor in good health and CMV-seronegative. Here the CDR3 DNA reads TGCGCCAGCAGGGGGGGGACAGGGCCCCATGAGCAGTTCTTC. It specifies CASRGGTGPHEQFF.